What follows are 23 T cell receptor beta chains derived from one specimen sequenced in a study of T cells after yellow fever vaccination. Via MiXCR, TCRdb re-called the 5' RACE reads, giving one row per CDR3 protein. This sample has 120,000 to 150,000 distinct CDR3 sequences, with more than 6% found just once. The sample in question was CD4+ T cells sorted from PBMCs, obtained 5 days after the yellow fever booster vaccination. The origin of the receptors is a man in his thirties or forties who received the YFV17D yellow fever vaccine.

This clonotype was recorded many times. The chain recombines TRBV3-1 with TRBJ1-5, with D perhaps matching TRBD1 (5 bases). The V end lost 0 bases, the J end lost 4 bases, and 13 bases lay between the germline ends. The CDR3 is 16 amino acids. The germline gives CDR1 LGHDT, CDR2 YNNKEL (reference sequence). The CDR3 DNA reads TGTGCCAGCAGCCAAGATCGGGGGAGGGTTAATCAGCCCCAGCATTTT. Its translation is CASSQDRGRVNQPQHF.

This clonotype was counted between two and nine times. V usage is TRBV7-2 and J usage is TRBJ1-6, with 7 bases aligning to TRBD1. V gave up 5 bases and J gave up 5 bases; unmatched junction bases: 12. The CDR3 has 17 amino acids. The germline V gene encodes CDR1 SGHTA and CDR2 FQGNSA. The CDR3 region is CASSTKWGGQNNSPLHF. The CDR3 region has the DNA TGTGCCAGCAGCACCAAGTGGGGGGGACAGAATAATTCACCCCTCCACTTT.

This clonotype was picked up a small number of times. This chain links TRBV7-6 with TRBJ2-1; 10 bases align to TRBD2. The V and J ends lost 2 bases and 5 bases, in that order; junction bases with no gene match: 12. Germline lookup yields CDR1 SGHVS and CDR2 FNYEAQ. There are 18 residues in the CDR3. The CDR3 DNA sequence: TGTGCCAGCAGCTTATCCCCGGGGAGCGGGAGGGCAAACAATGAGCAGTTCTTC. It codes for CASSLSPGSGRANNEQFF.

This clonotype was counted at least ten times. V is TRBV19 and J is TRBJ2-1, with D uncertain. Deletions cut 1 base from V and 4 bases from J, with 11 bases between. Germline lookup yields CDR1 LNHDA and CDR2 SQIVND (reference sequence). This CDR3 is 15 amino acids long. The CDR3 region has the DNA TGTGCCAGTAGTATAGGTATGGGATATTACAATGAGCAGTTCTTC. The encoded protein is CASSIGMGYYNEQFF.

This clonotype has ten or more counts. The rearrangement joins TRBV4-3 to TRBJ2-7, with 8 positions matching TRBD2. Germline V gene data show CDR1 as LGHNA and CDR2 as YSLEER. Germline trimming cut 0 bases from V and 2 bases from J; bases unmatched to any gene: 6. This CDR3 comprises 16 residues. Here the CDR3 reads CASSQESGRSPYEQYF. The CDR3 bases are TGCGCCAGCAGCCAAGAGAGCGGGAGATCCCCCTACGAGCAGTACTTC.

This clonotype was seen many times. The chain combines TRBV12-3 or TRBV12-4 with TRBJ2-7; 8 positions agree with TRBD1. Losses at the gene ends were 3 bases for V and 3 bases for J; bases not matched to a gene: 1. The CDR3 is made up of 13 amino acids. The CDR3 coding sequence is TGTGCCAGCAGTTTGGACAGGGTCTACGAGCAGTACTTC. Translating gives CASSLDRVYEQYF.

This clonotype has a count of ten or more. This chain uses TRBV7-8 with TRBJ2-1, with 13 bases lining up with TRBD2. The CDR3 sequence is 15 residues long. Germline-derived CDR1 and CDR2 are SGHVS and FQNEAQ. V dropped 5 bases and J dropped 4; count of bases not matched to a gene: 2. CDR3 in DNA: TGTGCCAGCAGCCAGGGACTAGCGGGATACAATGAGCAGTTCTTC. Encoded protein: CASSQGLAGYNEQFF.

This clonotype was seen repeatedly, ten times or more. The rearrangement links TRBV7-3 to TRBJ2-1; D remains unclear. V lost 0 bases, J lost 8 bases, and 8 bases lay in between. Germline V gene sequence: CDR1 SGHTA, CDR2 FQGTGA. CDR3 length: 13 amino acids. The CDR3: CASSLTRSDEQFF. The DNA for the CDR3 is TGTGCCAGCAGCTTAACTCGGAGCGATGAGCAGTTCTTC.

A remark on this clonotype: This sequence may be a read error, since a much larger clone differs from it by one base. This chain uses TRBV24-1 with TRBJ2-1; D uncertain. V gave up 2 bases and J gave up 7 bases, with 8 bases separating them. In germline, CDR1 is KGHDR, CDR2 SFDVKD. The CDR3 extends over 13 amino acids. The CDR3 loop reads CATSDYIKNEQFF. DNA for the CDR3: TGTGCCACCAGTGATTACATCAAGAATGAGCAGTTCTTC.

This clonotype was seen at least ten times. The V and J genes are TRBV23-1 and TRBJ2-5; D might be TRBD1 (7 bases). TRBV23-1 is an ORF; its function is uncertain. This CDR3 contains 14 residues. Trimming cost V 10 bases and J 4 bases, with 19 bases left between them. The CDR3 DNA is TGCGCCACCTTCCGGCAGGGGGGCCGAGAGACCCAGTACTTC. Protein: CATFRQGGRETQYF.

In its sample, this clonotype was seen many times. This chain uses TRBV7-2 with TRBJ2-1; D is perhaps TRBD1 (5 bases). V lost 3 bases and J 10 bases, leaving 10 bases between the germline ends. The CDR3 covers 12 residues. Germline values: CDR1 SGHTA, CDR2 FQGNSA. The CDR3 DNA reads TGTGCCAGCAGCTTCCAGGGTTACGAGCAGTTCTTC. This codes for CASSFQGYEQFF.

Note on this clonotype: The junction departs from germline at one end; a sequencing error may be responsible. The rearrangement joins TRBV25-1 to TRBJ2-4, with 13 positions matching TRBD2. The V gene's germline CDR1 is MGHDK and CDR2 SYGVNS. There are 18 residues in the CDR3. The CDR3 DNA reads as TGTGTCAGCATACCGACTAGCGGGAGGCCTCTAGCCAAAAACATTCAGTACTTC. Residues: CVSIPTSGRPLAKNIQYF.

This clonotype was seen many times. In DNA form, the CDR3 reads TGCAGCGTTGTCAATAGTGGGATCTCTGGGGCCAACGTCCTGACTTTC. This sequence encodes CSVVNSGISGANVLTF. This chain joins TRBV29-1 and TRBJ2-6, with unresolved D. V was clipped by 4 bases and J by 0 bases, with 13 bases between them. Germline CDR1 and CDR2: SQVTM and ANQGSEA. CDR3 length: 16 amino acids.

This clonotype was detected ten times or more. This rearrangement joins TRBV15 to TRBJ2-7; D is perhaps TRBD1 (5 bases). V lost 3 bases, J lost 0 bases, and 9 bases lay in between. Germline assignment: CDR1 LNHNV and CDR2 YYDKDF (reference sequence). This CDR3 is built from 14 residues. CDR3 residues: CATSRDTYSYEQYF. DNA of the CDR3: TGTGCCACCAGCAGGGACACATACTCCTACGAGCAGTACTTC.

The table lists this clonotype with many counts. This chain connects TRBV9 to TRBJ2-7; unclear D gene. The CDR3 runs 14 residues. The ends were cut back, 0 bases at V and 2 bases at J, with 9 bases in the middle. CDR1 and CDR2 from the germline V gene are SGDLS and YYNGEE. CDR3 nucleotides: TGTGCCAGCAGCGTAGGGCAGGTCCCCTACGAGCAGTACTTC. Protein sequence: CASSVGQVPYEQYF.

There are many counts of this clonotype. The chain links TRBV7-2 to TRBJ2-3; perhaps D is TRBD1 or TRBD2 (5 bases each). The CDR3 loop spans 18 amino acids. The germline V gene encodes CDR1 SGHTA and CDR2 FQGNSA. Trimming cost V 1 base and J 0 bases, with 17 bases left between them. CDR3 sequence: CASSLVLGLGASTDTQYF. For the CDR3, the DNA is TGTGCCAGCAGCTTAGTGCTGGGTCTCGGGGCTAGCACAGATACGCAGTATTTT.

Many counts were recorded for this clonotype. This chain links TRBV7-2 with TRBJ2-7; no reliable D call. The CDR3 runs to 14 residues. V was trimmed by 7 bases and J by 7 bases, leaving 20 bases between them. Germline V gives CDR1 SGHTA, CDR2 FQGNSA. CDR3 DNA sequence: TGTGCCAGCACACTGACTCGAACCTACGGGGAGCAGTACTTC. Its translation is CASTLTRTYGEQYF.

At least ten counts were recorded for this clonotype. This sequence joins TRBV3-1 and TRBJ2-3; the match to TRBD2 covers 9 bases. Germline CDR1 and CDR2: LGHDT and YNNKEL (reference sequence). With 3 bases clipped from V and 9 bases from J, the junction kept 7 bases outside the gene matches. This CDR3 spans 14 amino acids. CDR3 loop: CASSQTSAGGTQYF. The CDR3, as DNA: TGTGCCAGCAGCCAGACCTCCGCGGGGGGGACGCAGTATTTT.

The chain carries TRBV19 and TRBJ1-1, with TRBD1 as a possible D gene (5 bases). CDR1 is LNHDA, CDR2 SQIVND, per germline (reference sequence). The CDR3 spans 16 residues. V gave up 5 bases and J gave up 4 bases, with 20 bases separating them. Here the CDR3 DNA reads TGTGCCAGTAGTCCATCAGGGTCCCATATGTTCACTGAAGCTTTCTTT. It translates to CASSPSGSHMFTEAFF.

Ten or more counts support this clonotype. The V call is TRBV12-3 or TRBV12-4, the J call TRBJ1-1, with D unresolved. Trimming took off 6 bases at V and 3 bases at J, with 14 bases between the two ends. The CDR3 has 14 amino acids. This CDR3 is CASRSGRWDTEAFF. DNA of the CDR3: TGTGCCAGCAGGTCGGGCCGCTGGGACACTGAAGCTTTCTTT.

This clonotype came up many times. The V gene is TRBV7-3, the J gene TRBJ2-7, with TRBD2 identical over 8 bases. This CDR3 contains 15 residues. Trimming at V came to 5 bases and at J to 0 bases, leaving 6 bases not matched to a gene. CDR1 and CDR2 from the germline V gene are SGHTA and FQGTGA. The CDR3: CASSRDTSGSYEQYF. The CDR3 bases are TGTGCCAGCAGCCGGGACACTAGCGGCTCCTACGAGCAGTACTTC.

This clonotype was recorded a few times. The rearrangement joins TRBV27 to TRBJ2-5, with TRBD2 matching over 8 bases. CDR3 length equals 15 residues. Germline CDR1 is MNHEY and CDR2 is SMNVEV (reference sequence). V lost 6 bases and J lost 3; bases outside the gene matches: 9. DNA of the CDR3: TGTGCCAGCAGCACTCGACTAGCGCGAAAAGAGACCCAGTACTTC. Translation: CASSTRLARKETQYF.

On this clonotype: It may be a read error: a sequence one base away is much more abundant. The chain recombines TRBV20-1 with TRBJ2-1; D is ambiguous. Germline assignment: CDR1 DFQATT and CDR2 SNEGSKA (reference sequence). This CDR3 contains 9 residues. The CDR3, as DNA: TGCTGTGATGGGTGTGAGCAGTTCTTC. Protein: CCDGCEQFF.